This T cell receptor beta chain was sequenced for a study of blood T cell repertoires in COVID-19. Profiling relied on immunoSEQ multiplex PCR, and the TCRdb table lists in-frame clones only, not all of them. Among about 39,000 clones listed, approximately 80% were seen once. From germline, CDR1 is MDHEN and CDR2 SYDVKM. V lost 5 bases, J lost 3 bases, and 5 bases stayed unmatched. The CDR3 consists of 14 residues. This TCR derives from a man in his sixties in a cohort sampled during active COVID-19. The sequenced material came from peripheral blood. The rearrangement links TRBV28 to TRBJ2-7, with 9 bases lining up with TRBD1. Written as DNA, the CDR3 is TGTGCCAGCAGTGAAGGGACAGGGATCTACGAGCAGTACTTC. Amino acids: CASSEGTGIYEQYF.